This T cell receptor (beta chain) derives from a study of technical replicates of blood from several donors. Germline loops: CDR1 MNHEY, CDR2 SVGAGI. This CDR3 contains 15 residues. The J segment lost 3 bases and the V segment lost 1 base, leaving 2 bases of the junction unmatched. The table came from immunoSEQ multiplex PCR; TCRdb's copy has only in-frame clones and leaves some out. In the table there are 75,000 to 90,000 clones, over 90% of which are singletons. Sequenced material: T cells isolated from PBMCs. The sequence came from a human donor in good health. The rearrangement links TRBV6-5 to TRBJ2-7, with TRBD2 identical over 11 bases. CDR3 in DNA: TGTGCCAGCAGTTACTTCGGGACTAGCGGCTACGAGCAGTACTTC. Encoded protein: CASSYFGTSGYEQYF.